The 3 T cell receptor beta chains listed next were all sequenced from one sample in a study of graft-versus-host responses after intestinal transplantation. Their recognized antigens are unknown. TCRdb keeps only in-frame clones here, not all; method: immunoSEQ multiplex PCR. Of tens of thousands of clones in the sample, roughly 91% were seen once. The sequenced sample was unstimulated CD8+ T cells sorted from spleen or lymph node cells, obtained before intestinal transplant. Receptor source: a human donor who received an intestinal transplant.

This clone has a single count. The chain uses TRBV27 and TRBJ2-3; 9 bases match TRBD1. The germline V gene has CDR1 MNHEY and CDR2 SMNVEV (reference sequence). With V trimmed by 1 base and J by 2 bases, 4 bases remained unmatched. The CDR3 has 16 residues. The CDR3 region has the DNA TGTGCCAGCAGTTTATTCACAGGGGGCGACACAGATACGCAGTATTTT. This sequence encodes CASSLFTGGDTDTQYF.

The genes are TRBV7-9 and TRBJ2-3, with D possibly matching TRBD2 (5 bases). Trimming took 1 base from V and 6 from J, leaving 11 bases between them. This CDR3 is 14 amino acids long. Per the germline V gene, CDR1 is SEHNR and CDR2 is FQNEAQ (reference sequence). This CDR3 reads CASSLVSGEDTQYF. DNA of the CDR3: TGTGCCAGCAGCTTAGTTTCCGGGGAGGATACGCAGTATTTT.

The chain recombines TRBV4-3 with TRBJ2-5; 7 bases are a match to TRBD1. CDR3 length: 15 amino acids. CDR1 LGHNA and CDR2 YSLEER come from the germline V gene. Germline trimming cut 0 bases from V and 5 bases from J; bases unmatched to any gene: 6. As DNA, the CDR3 is TGCGCCAGCAGCCAAGATGAGGGGGCCGTGGAGACCCAGTACTTC. As protein: CASSQDEGAVETQYF.